Below, 13 T cell receptor beta chains from the same sample are listed, as sequenced in a study of cytomegalovirus exposure and HLA in healthy donors. PCR employed 60 Vbeta and 13 Jbeta primers. Repertoires were generated with immunoSEQ multiplex PCR, while TCRdb's copy carries only in-frame clones and drops some. The sample records some 200,000 clones, 75% to 80% being singletons. Input material: PBMCs. These receptors were obtained from a female donor in good health and CMV-seronegative.

V gene TRBV29-1 combines with J gene TRBJ2-2; the match to TRBD2 covers 14 bases. With 5 bases clipped from V and 7 bases from J, the junction kept 6 bases outside the gene matches. Germline CDR1 reads SQVTM; CDR2 reads ANQGSEA. The CDR3 totals 15 residues. The DNA of the CDR3 is TGCAGCGTTACCGGGACTAGCGGGAGAAACGGGGAGCTGTTTTTT. It yields the protein CSVTGTSGRNGELFF.

CDR3 protein: CASSGLTGVNEKLFF. DNA for the CDR3: TGTGCCAGCAGTGGCCTGACAGGGGTGAATGAAAAACTGTTTTTT. The rearrangement joins TRBV28 to TRBJ1-4; 8 nucleotides match TRBD1. Germline values: CDR1 MDHEN, CDR2 SYDVKM. V lost 5 bases, J lost 5 bases, and 7 bases stayed unmatched. This CDR3 has 15 residues.

The chain combines TRBV30 with TRBJ2-5, with a possible D match to TRBD2 (6 bases). The V end was cut by 5 bases, the J end by 7 bases, with 14 bases between. Germline CDR1 reads GTSNPN; CDR2 reads SVGIG (reference sequence). This CDR3 spans 12 amino acids. This chain's CDR3 is CAWGAGPGTQYF. CDR3 in DNA: TGTGCCTGGGGGGCGGGGCCCGGGACCCAGTACTTC.

The chain has TRBV29-1 and TRBJ2-1, with a possible D match to TRBD1 (6 bases). The CDR3 runs 11 residues. V was trimmed by 4 bases and J by 7 bases, leaving 8 bases between them. Germline CDR1 SQVTM, CDR2 ANQGSEA. CDR3: CSVAGANEQFF. As DNA, the CDR3 is TGCAGCGTTGCAGGGGCAAATGAGCAGTTCTTC.

CDR3 region: CASSLGGHNQPQHF. The CDR3 DNA is TGTGCCAGCAGCTTGGGAGGACACAATCAGCCCCAGCATTTT. The genes are TRBV5-5 and TRBJ1-5; a weak D match, TRBD1 (5 bases). V was clipped by 0 bases and J by 3 bases, with 7 bases between them. Germline CDR1 reads SGHKS; CDR2 reads YYEKEE (reference sequence). This CDR3 has 14 amino acids.

This clone showed up just once. Other DNA sequences within the sample encode an identical CDR3. The chain recombines TRBV7-9 with TRBJ1-4; TRBD1 matches 8 bases. V lost 3 bases and J lost 8; bases outside the gene matches: 5. CDR3 length equals 14 residues. Germline CDR1 reads SEHNR; CDR2 reads FQNEAQ (reference sequence). The CDR3 bases are TGTGCCAGCAGCTTCCAGGGGGCGCGGGAAAAACTGTTTTTT. Protein product: CASSFQGAREKLFF.

This clone showed up just a few times. An end of the junction does not agree with germline; a read error may underlie this. This rearrangement joins TRBV6-1 to TRBJ2-1, with 9 bases identical to TRBD1. The CDR3 extends over 16 amino acids. CDR1 is MNHNS, CDR2 SASEGT, per germline. Here the CDR3 DNA reads TGTGCCATCAGTGATGTCGGGACAGGGCCTGACAATGAGCAGTTCTTC. Translating it yields CAISDVGTGPDNEQFF.

This clone was seen more than once but under ten times. The V and J genes are TRBV5-1 and TRBJ2-1, with 8 bases aligning to TRBD1. The CDR3 is 15 amino acids. The V segment lost 2 bases and the J segment 5 bases; nucleotides outside the gene matches: 6. In germline, CDR1 is SGHRS, CDR2 YFSETQ. The CDR3 sequence is CASSLRQGLDNEQFF. The CDR3 DNA is TGCGCCAGCAGCTTAAGACAGGGGCTAGACAATGAGCAGTTCTTC.

V and J are TRBV7-2 and TRBJ2-1; 12 nucleotides match TRBD2. From germline, CDR1 is SGHTA and CDR2 FQGNSA. The V gene end was trimmed by 5 bases and the J gene end by 7 bases; junction bases not matched to a gene: 15. CDR3 length: 18 amino acids. The CDR3 region has the DNA TGTGCCAGCAGCCGCAACACCCCTAGCGGGAGGGGTTGGAATGAGCAGTTCTTC. This translates into CASSRNTPSGRGWNEQFF.

The chain joins TRBV28 to TRBJ2-1; D may be TRBD2 (5 bases). Germline values: CDR1 MDHEN, CDR2 SYDVKM. Trimming removed 6 bases at V and 10 bases at J, with 16 bases between. The CDR3 has 13 amino acids. In nucleotides, the CDR3 is TGTGCCAGCAGCCTCTTAGGACTCCCCGAGCAGTTCTTC. Residues: CASSLLGLPEQFF.

This clone occurred a few times. This chain connects TRBV14 to TRBJ1-3; a possible D gene is TRBD1 (6 bases). The V end was cut by 4 bases, the J end by 0 bases, with 13 bases between. Per germline, CDR1 SGHDN and CDR2 FVKESK. CDR3 length: 16 amino acids. The CDR3 DNA is TGTGCCAGCAGCCTGGGGGCGGGGGCCTCTGGAAACACCATATATTTT. It yields the protein CASSLGAGASGNTIYF.

This clone was counted once. The V and J genes are TRBV28 and TRBJ1-5; no definite D call. The CDR3 consists of 19 residues. Germline assignment: CDR1 MDHEN and CDR2 SYDVKM. V was clipped by 3 bases and J by 0 bases, with 21 bases between them. This chain's CDR3 is CASSFTTYRPFHSNQPQHF. Here the CDR3 DNA reads TGTGCCAGCAGTTTTACGACTTACCGACCGTTCCATAGCAATCAGCCCCAGCATTTT.

This rearrangement joins TRBV4-3 to TRBJ2-7, with 7 bases aligning to TRBD1. The germline CDR1 and CDR2 sequences are LGHNA and YSLEER. V was clipped by 1 base and J by 4 bases; unmatched bases: 4. CDR3 size: 14 residues. For the CDR3, the DNA is TGCGCCAGCAGCCAAGCGACAGGGTGGTACGAGCAGTACTTC. Translated, it gives CASSQATGWYEQYF.